A single sample gave rise to the 8 T cell receptor beta chains below, sequenced in a study of T cells in Graves' hyperthyroidism and ophthalmopathy. Amplified TCR beta CDR3 regions came from RNA transcripts. The HTBI primer set drove a first-round RT-PCR of the TCR CDR3. TCRdb processed the multiplex PCR reads anew with MiXCR; each CDR3 protein has one entry. The table shows fewer than 750,000 distinct CDR3 sequences, with 46% occurring only once. The sample consisted of peripheral blood or thyroid tissue (not recorded which). The source of these receptors is a woman aged 18-29 years with Graves' hyperthyroidism.

This clonotype was counted a few times. The chain couples TRBV7-9 to TRBJ2-7; 12 bases are shared with TRBD2. Germline values: CDR1 SEHNR, CDR2 FQNEAQ (reference sequence). The CDR3 covers 16 residues. Unmatched junction bases numbered 11, after V lost 4 bases and J lost 7 bases. For the CDR3, the DNA is TGTGCCAGCAGCTCCCTAGCGGGAGGGGGTGAGAATGAGCAGTACTTC. Its translation: CASSSLAGGGENEQYF.

J is TRBJ2-1 and V is TRBV20-1; TRBD2 matches 11 bases. Germline V gives CDR1 DFQATT, CDR2 SNEGSKA (reference sequence). The junction had 12 bases not matched to a gene; V was cut back by 6 bases and J by 8 bases. The CDR3 length is 15 residues. CDR3 nucleotide sequence: TGCAGTGCGGCAATAGCGGGAGGGCCTTTCTATGAGCAGTTCTTC. It encodes CSAAIAGGPFYEQFF.

This clonotype was seen only a few times. V is TRBV5-1 and J is TRBJ1-4, with a weak D call TRBD1 (5 bases). Trimming shortened V by 1 base and J by 4 bases, and 8 bases separated the two germline ends. Germline loops: CDR1 SGHRS, CDR2 YFSETQ. This CDR3 is built from 14 residues. In DNA form, the CDR3 reads TGCGCCAGCAGCTTGTGGGGGATTAATGAAAAACTGTTTTTT. Its protein product is CASSLWGINEKLFF.

On this clonotype itself: The missing conserved phenylalanine or tryptophan at the end of this CDR3 makes a read error likely. Here the CDR3 reads CASSSQYS. The CDR3 DNA follows: TGTGCCAGCAGCTCGCAGTACTCT. The chain joins TRBV7-6 to TRBJ2-5; D gene unclear. The germline V gene encodes CDR1 SGHVS and CDR2 FNYEAQ. The V end was cut by 4 bases, the J end by 11 bases, with 2 bases between. CDR3 size: 8 residues.

This clonotype was counted ten times or more. This chain links TRBV21-1 with TRBJ2-2; the table's D call, TRBD1, was not checked against the DNA. TRBV21-1 is flagged as a pseudogene. This CDR3 region has 16 residues. This CDR3 reads CASSKPGPGGTGELFF. CDR3 DNA sequence: TGTGCCAGCAGCAAACCGGGACCGGGGGGAACCGGGGAGCTGTTTTTT.

V and J are TRBV7-8 and TRBJ2-1, with 9 bases matching TRBD2. This CDR3 comprises 16 residues. Trimming cost V 3 bases and J 6 bases; bases outside gene matches: 9. CDR1 SGHVS and CDR2 FQNEAQ come from the germline V gene. CDR3 protein: CASSFRIAGDPNEQFF. As DNA, the CDR3 is TGTGCCAGCAGCTTTCGGATAGCGGGAGACCCCAATGAGCAGTTCTTC.

The rearrangement joins TRBV20-1 to TRBJ1-2; no reliable D call. From germline, CDR1 is DFQATT and CDR2 SNEGSKA (reference sequence). The V end was cut by 4 bases, the J end by 0 bases, with 15 bases between. CDR3 length: 15 residues. The CDR3 region has the DNA TGCAGTGCTATCCCGGGAATGGGGTCTAACTATGGCTACACCTTC. It yields the protein CSAIPGMGSNYGYTF.

This chain connects TRBV7-2 to TRBJ1-1; TRBD1 matches 7 bases. After removal of 2 bases from V and 3 bases from J, the junction contained 3 bases not matched to a gene. CDR1 SGHTA and CDR2 FQGNSA come from the germline V gene. This CDR3 is 14 amino acids long. This CDR3 reads CASSLIQGYTEAFF. The CDR3 nucleotides read TGTGCCAGCAGCTTAATACAGGGGTACACTGAAGCTTTCTTT.